This T cell receptor (beta chain) was identified during a study of cytomegalovirus exposure and HLA in healthy donors. CDR1 is LNHDA, CDR2 SQIVND, per germline (reference sequence). Trimming pared 3 bases from V and 3 bases from J, leaving 8 bases between. This CDR3 spans 13 amino acids. The PCR used 60 Vbeta and 13 Jbeta primers. The assay was immunoSEQ multiplex PCR, and TCRdb's table has in-frame clones only and misses some. The data contain some 130,000 clones, 75% to 90% of them singletons. A remark on this clone: Its antigen remains unidentified.

Study outcomes and limitations: In a later analysis, a missense DCLRE1C variant was linked to TCR beta V- and J-gene trimming. Most TCR sequences were uncommon, yet certain public TCRs appeared in many donors. The study recorded 150 to 200 TCR beta chains that were cytomegalovirus-associated.

This TCR came from a woman in her twenties or thirties in good health and CMV-seropositive. Specimen: PBMCs. The chain has TRBV19 and TRBJ1-2; no firm D call. DNA of the CDR3: TGTGCCAGTAGTATCGGTGTAGACTATGGCTACACCTTC. It is translated as CASSIGVDYGYTF.